This is a list of T cell receptor beta chains from one sample in a study of T cell responses to AZD1222 COVID-19 vaccine. Here immunoSEQ multiplex PCR was the method, and the copy in TCRdb shows in-frame clones only, minus some. The sample yields more than 85,000 clones, around 87% seen once. The sample in question was peripheral blood, obtained 28 days after the second AZD1222 dose. The receptors here all came from an adult who received the AZD1222 COVID-19 vaccine. CDR3s include the opening cysteine and the closing phenylalanine or tryptophan. Only some rows state a clone size, as once, few, many or a class for expanded clones.

once | TRBV18 | CASSPPPLAPSYEQYF
- | TRBV10-2 | CASTPGGNYGYTF
once | TRBV28 | CASSAGTGGSGGELFF
- | TRBV7-9 | CASSLANTNPAGELFF
- | TRBV5-6 | CASSLRAPNEKLFF
- | TRBV30 | CAWSVSDTQYF
- | TRBV6-2/TRBV6-3 | CASSYRTGTEAFF
- | TRBV7-3 | CASSLRPGGNYEQYF
- | TRBV7-9 | CASSFHTGATNTEAFF
- | TRBV7-3 | CASSRREGETQYF
- | TRBV4-1 | CASSLVDRVENEQYF
- | TRBV7-9 | CASSFNPGDTGELFF
- | TRBV2 | CASGTGIYEQYF
- | TRBV19 | CASTPKGNTEAFF
- | TRBV27 | CASSFSASGRAYNEQFF
- | TRBV15 | CATPSHSGSGNTIYF
- | TRBV14 | CASSQVYWGAKTEAFF
- | TRBV5-6 | CASSLVGLGVGNIQYF
- | TRBV3-1/TRBV3-2 | CASSQIGIPLGEQFF
- | TRBV15 | CATSPGQSYEQYF
- | TRBV28 | CASSSQDQPQHF
- | TRBV12-3/TRBV12-4 | CASSSTGYGYTF
- | TRBV5-4 | CASSLDGNSYNEQFF
- | TRBV3-1/TRBV3-2 | CASSQSRTDGYTF
- | TRBV7-6 | CASSDIGTSGRRSYEQYF
- | TRBV11-3 | CASSMASAGELFF
- | TRBV6-2/TRBV6-3 | CASSYAAVNNQPQHF
- | TRBV24-1 | CATKLRTSGRVEETQYF
- | TRBV18 | CASLVGHRVDQFF
- | TRBV4-3 | CASSQEIYYEQYF
- | TRBV7-7 | CASSPFSGGETQYF
- | TRBV6-2/TRBV6-3 | CASSYHSSGANVLTF
- | TRBV27 | CASQATSGGYEQYF
once | TRBV11-2 | CASSLDRRTGAYNEQFF
once | TRBV7-2 | CASSFFDGKQETQYF
- | TRBV18 | CASSPQGQYSGNTIYF
- | TRBV5-6 | CASSFGPSSYEQYF